This T cell receptor (beta chain) came from a study of T cells in Graves' hyperthyroidism and ophthalmopathy. Using RNA transcripts as the source, TCR beta CDR3 regions were amplified. HTBI primers were the set used in a first-round RT-PCR of the TCR CDR3. TCRdb reprocessed the multiplex PCR reads with MiXCR, giving one entry per CDR3 protein. The sample lists approximately 600,000 distinct CDR3 sequences, around 15% occurring once. Each 10 ml fresh peripheral blood draw supplied the PBMCs. A note on this clonotype: Because the CDR3 is missing its conserved closing phenylalanine or tryptophan, this is likely a read error.

The CDR3 covers 15 residues. Germline lookup yields CDR1 LNHNV and CDR2 YYDKDF (reference sequence). Trimming took 2 bases from V and 2 from J, leaving 12 bases between them. Material: blood. The chain joins TRBV15 to TRBJ1-1; D call uncertain. This clonotype was sampled from a woman under 40 with Graves' hyperthyroidism. For the CDR3, the DNA is TGTGCCACCAGCAGATGGGATTCGGCCAACACTGAAGCTTTCTCT. Protein product: CATSRWDSANTEAFS.